These 20 T cell receptor beta chains were sequenced from one sample in a study of response to subunit inactivated influenza vaccine. MiXCR, run by TCRdb on the RT-PCR reads, gives a single entry per CDR3 protein. This table holds hundreds of thousands of distinct CDR3 sequences, roughly 8.2% found once. This specimen was PBMCs from blood, taken around 25 months after vaccination. The receptors were sampled from a man between 50 and 75 years old who received an inactivated influenza vaccine.

The V and J genes are TRBV6-1 and TRBJ2-3; no reliable D call. This CDR3 region has 17 residues. The V and J ends lost 5 bases and 0 bases respectively, with 18 bases between them. Germline CDR1 is MNHNS and CDR2 is SASEGT. The CDR3 region has the DNA TGTGCCAGCAGTCTTCGTCCCCCGATATCTAGCACAGATACGCAGTATTTT. It yields the protein CASSLRPPISSTDTQYF.

This clonotype was recorded at least ten times. This sequence joins TRBV6-2 or TRBV6-3 and TRBJ1-3; perhaps TRBD1 as D (5 bases). Germline V CDR1 and CDR2: MNHEY, SVGEGT. Trimming took 7 bases from V and 0 from J, leaving 10 bases between them. The CDR3 sequence is 14 residues long. CDR3 region: CASKMDNSGNTIYF. Written as DNA, the CDR3 is TGTGCCAGCAAAATGGACAACTCTGGAAACACCATATATTTT.

This clonotype occurred a few times. The chain recombines TRBV30 with TRBJ2-1, with TRBD2 matching 7 bases. In germline, CDR1 is GTSNPN, CDR2 SVGIG (reference sequence). The V gene end was trimmed by 5 bases and the J gene end by 2 bases; junction bases not matched to a gene: 9. CDR3 length: 15 amino acids. The CDR3 sequence is CAWQDGTTPYNEQFF. CDR3 sequence (DNA): TGTGCCTGGCAGGATGGGACTACCCCCTACAATGAGCAGTTCTTC.

This clonotype has a count of ten or more. The chain combines TRBV28 with TRBJ2-1; TRBD2 matches at 9 bases. This CDR3 has 15 residues. The germline gives CDR1 MDHEN, CDR2 SYDVKM. V lost 1 base, J lost 4 bases, and 2 bases stayed unmatched. The CDR3 region has the DNA TGTGCCAGCAGTTTATCGCTAGCGGGATACAATGAGCAGTTCTTC. Translating gives CASSLSLAGYNEQFF.

This clonotype has a handful of counts. V and J are TRBV19 and TRBJ2-3, with 7 bases aligning to TRBD1. Losses at the gene ends were 3 bases for V and 7 bases for J; bases not matched to a gene: 4. Germline CDR1 LNHDA, CDR2 SQIVND (reference sequence). The CDR3 consists of 13 residues. The CDR3 reads CASSIPGGNTQYF. In nucleotides, the CDR3 is TGTGCCAGTAGTATTCCAGGGGGAAATACGCAGTATTTT. Drawing the rest from reference TRBV19 and TRBJ2-3, the complete variable domain is DGGITQSPKYLFRKEGQNVTLSCEQNLNHDAMYWYRQDPGQGLRLIYYSQIVNDFQKGDIAEGYSVSREKKESFPLTVTSAQKNPTAFYLCASSIPGGNTQYFGPGTRLTVL.

This clonotype has ten or more counts. V and J are TRBV29-1 and TRBJ2-3, with unresolved D. The CDR3 consists of 13 residues. Trimming shortened V by 6 bases and J by 5 bases, and 15 bases separated the two germline ends. Germline CDR1 SQVTM, CDR2 ANQGSEA. Here the CDR3 reads CSVRTEPLDTQYF. CDR3 nucleotides: TGCAGCGTACGGACCGAGCCCTTAGATACGCAGTATTTT.

This clonotype was counted between two and nine times. This chain connects TRBV4-3 to TRBJ1-1, with D unresolved. CDR1 and CDR2 (germline): LGHNA, YSLEER. This CDR3 has 13 residues. V was pared by 0 bases and J by 6 bases, with 8 bases between. This chain's CDR3 is CASSQDGVAEAFF. The CDR3 DNA sequence: TGCGCCAGCAGCCAAGATGGGGTGGCTGAAGCTTTCTTT.

This clonotype occurred many times. Here the CDR3 DNA reads TGTGCCAGCAGCTACGGGAGAGATTCACCCCTCCACTTT. Translated: CASSYGRDSPLHF. The chain recombines TRBV7-6 with TRBJ1-6; D unclear. The CDR3 runs 13 residues. The V gene lost 4 bases and the J gene lost 8 bases, with 9 bases spanning the gap. The germline V gene encodes CDR1 SGHVS and CDR2 FNYEAQ. The whole variable domain, filled in from reference TRBV7-6 and TRBJ1-6, reads GAGVSQSPRYKVTKRGQDVALRCDPISGHVSLYWYRQALGQGPEFLTYFNYEAQQDKSGLPNDRFSAERPEGSISTLTIQRTEQRDSAMYRCASSYGRDSPLHFGNGTRLTVT.

This clonotype has a count of ten or more. This rearrangement joins TRBV12-3 or TRBV12-4 to TRBJ1-1; TRBD1 matches at 12 bases. The CDR3 contains 17 residues. Trimming removed 6 bases from V and 2 bases from J; junction bases left unmatched: 10. This CDR3 is CASSPRRDRGPNTEAFF. The CDR3 DNA follows: TGTGCCAGCAGCCCCCGCCGGGACAGGGGGCCCAACACTGAAGCTTTCTTT.

This clonotype was seen many times. The V call is TRBV15, the J call TRBJ2-7; the match to TRBD1 covers 8 bases. This CDR3 contains 16 residues. Germline trimming cut 1 base from V and 5 bases from J; bases unmatched to any gene: 10. Germline CDR1 reads LNHNV; CDR2 reads YYDKDF (reference sequence). The CDR3 sequence is CATSRGDRGSGNEQYF. As DNA, the CDR3 is TGTGCCACCAGCAGAGGAGACAGGGGATCAGGTAACGAGCAGTACTTC.

Ten or more counts support this clonotype. This sequence joins TRBV18 and TRBJ1-1; perhaps TRBD1 as D (5 bases). The germline V and J ends were trimmed by 6 bases and 0 bases, with 14 bases remaining between them. The germline CDR1 and CDR2 sequences are KGHSH and LQKENI. This CDR3 comprises 15 residues. CDR3 region: CASSPTVTMNTEAFF. The CDR3 coding sequence is TGTGCCAGCTCCCCGACAGTCACTATGAACACTGAAGCTTTCTTT. Full variable domain (missing parts from reference TRBV18 and TRBJ1-1): NAGVMQNPRHLVRRRGQEARLRCSPMKGHSHVYWYRQLPEEGLKFMVYLQKENIIDESGMPKERFSAEFPKEGPSILRIQQVVRGDSAAYFCASSPTVTMNTEAFFGQGTRLTVV.

The rearrangement joins TRBV19 to TRBJ1-5; D unresolved. V lost 5 bases and J 2 bases, leaving 10 bases between the germline ends. Germline V CDR1 and CDR2: LNHDA, SQIVND (reference sequence). The length of the CDR3 is 14 residues. CDR3 amino acids: CASSPGMGNQPQHF. CDR3 DNA sequence: TGTGCCAGTAGTCCGGGGATGGGCAATCAGCCCCAGCATTTT.

This clonotype was seen ten or more times. The chain is built from TRBV2 and TRBJ2-1; no definite D call. This CDR3 contains 15 residues. CDR1 SNHLY and CDR2 FYNNEI come from the germline V gene. Trimming took 5 bases from V and 0 from J, leaving 11 bases between them. CDR3 sequence (DNA): TGTGCCAGCAGTCCCAAGACATCCTCCTACAATGAGCAGTTCTTC. It yields the protein CASSPKTSSYNEQFF.

This clonotype was seen repeatedly, ten times or more. The CDR3 DNA reads as TGCGCCAGCAGCTTGGAGGCGACTAGCGGAGGCACAGATACGCAGTATTTT. Its translation is CASSLEATSGGTDTQYF. V and J are TRBV5-1 and TRBJ2-3; TRBD2 matches at 9 bases. V shed 0 bases, J shed 1 base, and the junction held 6 bases outside the gene matches. The CDR3 is 17 amino acids. Germline lookup yields CDR1 SGHRS and CDR2 YFSETQ.

The V and J genes are TRBV7-8 and TRBJ2-1, with 8 nucleotides matching TRBD2. V gave up 5 bases and J gave up 8 bases; unmatched junction bases: 8. Germline values: CDR1 SGHVS, CDR2 FQNEAQ. The CDR3 runs 14 residues. The chain's CDR3 is CASSTSGTRDEQFF. The DNA of the CDR3 is TGTGCCAGCAGCACATCCGGGACTAGAGATGAGCAGTTCTTC.

The CDR3 sequence: CASRRGQGNNSPLHF. In nucleotides, the CDR3 is TGTGCCAGCAGACGGGGACAGGGTAATAATTCACCCCTCCACTTT. V and J are TRBV6-2 or TRBV6-3 and TRBJ1-6; 9 bases match TRBD1. The CDR3 is made up of 15 amino acids. V dropped 6 bases and J dropped 5; count of bases not matched to a gene: 5. Germline V gene data show CDR1 as MNHEY and CDR2 as SVGEGT.

In its sample, this clonotype was seen a few times. The chain is built from TRBV2 and TRBJ1-5; D is possibly TRBD1 (6 bases). The CDR3 length is 15 residues. The V gene lost 1 base and the J gene lost 9 bases, with 16 bases spanning the gap. CDR1 and CDR2 (germline): SNHLY, FYNNEI. CDR3 in amino acids: CASSEVTGARMPQHF. The CDR3 DNA follows: TGTGCCAGCAGTGAAGTGACGGGGGCCCGGATGCCCCAGCATTTT.

This clonotype has at least ten counts. The chain employs TRBV12-3 or TRBV12-4 and TRBJ2-3; D call uncertain. The CDR3 is made up of 15 amino acids. Between the trimmed V and J ends, which lost 2 bases and 0 bases, there was a span of 9 bases. CDR3 loop: CASSLMGPSTDTQYF. The CDR3 nucleotides read TGTGCCAGCAGTTTAATGGGTCCTAGCACAGATACGCAGTATTTT.

This clonotype was found a few times. This chain uses TRBV15 with TRBJ1-5, with TRBD1 as a possible D gene (5 bases). This CDR3 has 19 amino acids. V was trimmed by 0 bases and J by 4 bases, leaving 22 bases between them. Germline lookup yields CDR1 LNHNV and CDR2 YYDKDF (reference sequence). The CDR3 spells CATSRDKFIDWGENQPQHF. CDR3 nucleotide sequence: TGTGCCACCAGCAGAGATAAGTTTATAGACTGGGGGGAAAATCAGCCCCAGCATTTT.

This chain uses TRBV10-3 with TRBJ1-6; D ambiguous. Germline CDR1 is ENHRY and CDR2 is SYGVKD. V dropped 2 bases and J dropped 6 bases, with 11 bases sitting between them. This CDR3 is built from 15 residues. The chain's CDR3 is CAISEQVDSNSPLHF. DNA of the CDR3: TGTGCCATCAGTGAGCAGGTTGATAGTAATTCACCCCTCCACTTT.